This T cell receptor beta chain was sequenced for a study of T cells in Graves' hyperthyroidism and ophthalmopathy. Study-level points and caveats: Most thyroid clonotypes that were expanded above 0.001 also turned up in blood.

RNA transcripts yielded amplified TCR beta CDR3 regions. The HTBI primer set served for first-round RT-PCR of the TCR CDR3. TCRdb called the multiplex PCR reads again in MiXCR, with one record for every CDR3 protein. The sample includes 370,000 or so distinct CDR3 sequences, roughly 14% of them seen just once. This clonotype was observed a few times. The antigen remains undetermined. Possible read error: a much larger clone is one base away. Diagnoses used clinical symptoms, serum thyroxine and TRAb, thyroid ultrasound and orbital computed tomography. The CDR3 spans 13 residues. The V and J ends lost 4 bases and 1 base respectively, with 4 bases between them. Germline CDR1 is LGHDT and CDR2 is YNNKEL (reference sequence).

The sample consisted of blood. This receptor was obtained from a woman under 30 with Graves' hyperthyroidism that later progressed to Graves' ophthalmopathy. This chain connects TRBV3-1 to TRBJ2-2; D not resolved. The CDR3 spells CASSRGNTGELFF. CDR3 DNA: TGTGCCAGCAGCCGGGGGAACACCGGGGAGCTGTTTTTT.